These T cell receptor beta chains were read from a single sample in a study of cytomegalovirus exposure and HLA in healthy donors. Generated by immunoSEQ multiplex PCR, the TCRdb table keeps only in-frame clones and is missing some. Its listing shows 50,000 or so clones. Sequencing was carried out using PBMCs. These receptor sequences come from a woman between 40 and 55 years old in good health and CMV-seronegative. Each CDR3 is given with its conserved first and last residue. Each record gives: V gene, D gene, J gene, CDR3 DNA, CDR3 protein. A D gene is named only where the DNA matches it firmly.

TRBV2	TRBD1	TRBJ2-7	TGTGCCAGCAGTGAGACGAGGACAGGGTCCTACGAGCAGTACTTC	CASSETRTGSYEQYF
TRBV1	NA	TRBJ1-4	TGCACCAGCAGCTCACGGGCGGGGGGTGAAAAACTGTTTTTT	CTSSSRAGGEKLFF
TRBV6-5	TRBD1	TRBJ1-1	TGTGCCAGCAGTTACGACAGGGAAACTGAAGCTTTCTTT	CASSYDRETEAFF
TRBV4-2	TRBD2	TRBJ2-1	TGTGCCAGCAGCCAAGAAACCTCCCTAGCGGGGGCCCCTGGGATTTACAATGAGCAGTTCTTC	CASSQETSLAGAPGIYNEQFF
TRBV14	TRBD1	TRBJ2-2	TGTGCCAGCACCCCCCTAGGATATCAGACAGGGGCAGCGAACACCGGGGAGCTGTTTTTT	CASTPLGYQTGAANTGELFF
TRBV30	TRBD1	TRBJ1-2	TGTGCCTGGGAAGGACAGGGTGGCGGCTATGGCTACACCTTC	CAWEGQGGGYGYTF
TRBV28	NA	TRBJ2-7	TGTGCCAGCAGTTTATGGCAGGAGCAGTACTTC	CASSLWQEQYF
TRBV27	NA	TRBJ1-4	TGTGCCAGCAGTCTTGAAAAACTGTTTTTT	CASSLEKLFF
TRBV7-9	NA	TRBJ2-7	TGTGCCAGCAGCTTAGCAGGACAGACGAGCTCCTACGAGCAGTACTTC	CASSLAGQTSSYEQYF
TRBV7-6	NA	TRBJ1-1	TGTGCCAGCAGCTTAGGGAGGTTTTCTGAAGCTTTCTTT	CASSLGRFSEAFF
TRBV7-8	TRBD1	TRBJ2-4	TGTGCCAGCAGCTTAGCGGCTGGGACAGGGAACATTCAGTACTTC	CASSLAAGTGNIQYF
TRBV28	TRBD2	TRBJ2-3	TGTGCCAGCAGTTTACCCTTGACTAGCGGGAGAAATGCAGATACGCAGTATTTT	CASSLPLTSGRNADTQYF
TRBV19	TRBD1	TRBJ2-1	TGTGCCAGTAGCCGAACAGGGGATGAGCAGTTCTTC	CASSRTGDEQFF
TRBV2	NA	TRBJ2-1	TGTGCCAGCAGTGAACCCCGTGTTCTAACAGGGAGCTCCTACAATGAGCAGTTCTTC	CASSEPRVLTGSSYNEQFF
TRBV4-3	TRBD2	TRBJ2-3	TGCGCCAGCAGCCAAGATTTGACTAGCGGGTTGGGAGATACGCAGTATTTT	CASSQDLTSGLGDTQYF
TRBV5-6	NA	TRBJ2-7	TGTGCCAGCAGCTTGGGCCCATCAGTGGCCTACGAGCAGTACTTC	CASSLGPSVAYEQYF
TRBV7-7	NA	TRBJ2-7	TGTGCCAGCAGCTTAGAGTCGGGGTACGAGCAGTACTTC	CASSLESGYEQYF
TRBV11-2	NA	TRBJ2-2	TGTGCCAGCAGCTTAGAGTCCAGGGCCGGGGAGCTGTTTTTT	CASSLESRAGELFF
TRBV7-9	NA	TRBJ1-1	TGTGCCAGCAGCCCCCCAGGGGACACTGAAGCTTTCTTT	CASSPPGDTEAFF
TRBV6-5	NA	TRBJ1-1	TGTGCCAGCAGTTATGACTTTAACAGGGCCAAAGATTTCTTT	CASSYDFNRAKDFF
TRBV19	NA	TRBJ1-4	TGTGCCAGTAGTCCCCAGGGCCCAACTAATGAAAAACTGTTTTTT	CASSPQGPTNEKLFF
TRBV28	NA	TRBJ1-1	TGTGCCAGCAGCCAAGCGAACACTGAAGCTTTCTTT	CASSQANTEAFF
TRBV19	TRBD1	TRBJ2-2	TGTGCCACCCGACAGGGGGCGGCAAACACCGGGGAGCTGTTTTTT	CATRQGAANTGELFF
TRBV7-2	TRBD1	TRBJ1-2	TGTGCCAGCAGCGCGGACAGGGACAGTATGTATGGCTACACCTTC	CASSADRDSMYGYTF
TRBV19	NA	TRBJ1-4	TGTGCCAGTAGTCCCGGGACAAGTAATGAAAAACTGTTTTTT	CASSPGTSNEKLFF
TRBV9	TRBD2	TRBJ2-2	TGTGCCAGCAGCTCCCGGACTAGCGGGAGCGGGGAGCTGTTTTTT	CASSSRTSGSGELFF
TRBV4-3	TRBD2	TRBJ2-3	TGCGCCAGCAGCCAAGATCTCCCAGGCGGGAGCCGCACAGATACGCAGTATTTT	CASSQDLPGGSRTDTQYF
TRBV6-4	TRBD2	TRBJ2-7	TGTGCCAGCAGTGACAAGGGACTAGCGGGAGGGCCTAGGTCCTACGAGCAGTACTTC	CASSDKGLAGGPRSYEQYF
TRBV6-5	NA	TRBJ2-3	TGTGCCAGCAGTTACGATTTCACTTATACGCAGTATTTT	CASSYDFTYTQYF
TRBV2	NA	TRBJ1-2	TGTGCCAGCAGTGATACAGGCTATGGCTACACCTTC	CASSDTGYGYTF
TRBV18	TRBD1	TRBJ2-7	TGTGCCAGCGCACCAGACAGGGGGCGATCCTACGAGCAGTACTTC	CASAPDRGRSYEQYF
TRBV2	NA	TRBJ1-6	TGTGCCAGCAGTGTTGACCGGGATTCACCCCTCCACTTT	CASSVDRDSPLHF
TRBV11-2	NA	TRBJ1-2	TGTGCCAGCAGCTTAGATCTGGGAGGTCACTATGGCTACACCTTC	CASSLDLGGHYGYTF
TRBV18	NA	TRBJ2-5	TGTGCCAGCTCCGGTGATGTTTCTATTGAGACCCAGTACTTC	CASSGDVSIETQYF
TRBV18	NA	TRBJ1-5	TGTGCCAGCTCACCCGGAGTGGTCACCCGGGAGTATCAGCCCCAGCATTTT	CASSPGVVTREYQPQHF
TRBV4-3	NA	TRBJ2-7	TGCGCCAGCAGCCAAGTTCTTGGAGGGGGCGCGCACGAGCAGTACTTC	CASSQVLGGGAHEQYF
TRBV28	TRBD2	TRBJ2-6	TGTGCCAGCGGCCGGGGAGGGCTTTCTGGGGCCAACGTCCTGACTTTC	CASGRGGLSGANVLTF
TRBV19	TRBD1	TRBJ2-3	TGTGCCAGTCGTCAAGGGGGACAGGCCACAGATACGCAGTATTTT	CASRQGGQATDTQYF
TRBV18	NA	TRBJ1-4	TGTGCCAGCTCACGAGCGACAGGTTACAATGAAAAACTGTTTTTT	CASSRATGYNEKLFF
TRBV5-1	NA	TRBJ1-1	TGCGCCAGCAGCTTCGGTTTTGACACTGAAGCTTTCTTT	CASSFGFDTEAFF
TRBV19	TRBD2	TRBJ2-2	TGTGCCAGTAGTATAAGGCTAGCGGGGTCCACCGGGGAGCTGTTTTTT	CASSIRLAGSTGELFF
TRBV10-1	TRBD2	TRBJ2-7	TGCGCCAGCAGTGATCGGACTAGCCGGCCCTACGAGCAGTACTTC	CASSDRTSRPYEQYF
TRBV19	TRBD1	TRBJ1-1	TGTGCCAGTAGTTTATACAGGGGGAACACTGAAGCTTTCTTT	CASSLYRGNTEAFF
TRBV18	TRBD1	TRBJ1-5	TGTGCCAGCTCCCGGGACAGATCAGATAGCAATAGCAATCAGCCCCAGCATTTT	CASSRDRSDSNSNQPQHF
TRBV14	TRBD1	TRBJ2-7	TGTGCCAGCAGCGGCAGGGGGCACTCCTACGAGCAGTACTTC	CASSGRGHSYEQYF
TRBV25-1	NA	TRBJ2-7	TGTGCCAGCAGTGAATTCGCAGACGAGCAGTACTTC	CASSEFADEQYF
TRBV29-1	NA	TRBJ2-3	TGCAGCGTTGAAGAGTCGGGGGCAGATACGCAGTATTTT	CSVEESGADTQYF
TRBV9	TRBD1	TRBJ1-2	TGTGCCAGCAGCTTAAGTCCCGGGACAGGGGACTATGGCTACACCTTC	CASSLSPGTGDYGYTF
TRBV4-1	NA	TRBJ2-5	TGCGCCAGCAGCCAGACGCAAGAGGACAGAGCATTTCGAATAGAGGAGACCCAGTACTTC	CASSQTQEDRAFRIEETQYF
TRBV7-9	TRBD2	TRBJ2-3	TGTGCCAGCAGCTTTAGCGGGAGGAACGTGAATACGCAGTATTTT	CASSFSGRNVNTQYF